Presented here are 23 T cell receptor beta chains from one specimen sequenced in a study of beta chain features in type 1 diabetes. Every isolated RNA sample was fully reverse transcribed, so sequencing captured expressed TCRB transcripts. TCRdb keeps only in-frame clones here, not all; method: immunoSEQ multiplex PCR. The sample consists of about 340,000 clones, around 8% of them appearing once. The sample consisted of central memory CD4+ T cells from blood. All receptors derive from a woman aged 18 to 35 in good health.

The chain links TRBV7-2 to TRBJ1-1, with no clear D. The CDR3 sequence is 13 residues long. Germline-derived CDR1 and CDR2 are SGHTA and FQGNSA. With 1 base removed from V and 5 bases from J, the gap between germline ends came to 8 bases. The CDR3 spells CASSLEVVTEAFF. The CDR3 nucleotides are TGTGCCAGCAGCTTAGAAGTGGTAACTGAAGCTTTCTTT.

This clone was found a few times. This chain connects TRBV6-5 to TRBJ2-3; TRBD2 aligns across 9 bases. Per germline, CDR1 MNHEY and CDR2 SVGAGI. The CDR3 is made up of 13 amino acids. After removal of 11 bases from V and 1 base from J, the junction contained 4 bases not matched to a gene. CDR3 in amino acids: CAVAGDGTDTQYF. The CDR3 coding sequence is TGTGCCGTAGCGGGAGATGGCACAGATACGCAGTATTTT.

In this sample, this clone turned up a few times. The chain couples TRBV28 to TRBJ2-1; D possibly uses TRBD1 or TRBD2 (5 bases each). The V gene's germline CDR1 is MDHEN and CDR2 SYDVKM. This CDR3 comprises 14 residues. Trimming left V 6 bases short and J 12 bases short, with 21 bases between. The CDR3 loop is CASRTGSTSRGQFF. CDR3 DNA sequence: TGTGCCAGCAGAACAGGTAGTACTAGTCGTGGGCAGTTCTTC.

This clone was seen more than once but under ten times. The chain couples TRBV7-9 to TRBJ2-1, with a possible D match to TRBD1 (6 bases). The V and J ends lost 4 bases and 5 bases respectively, with 21 bases between them. The CDR3 totals 17 residues. Germline V gene sequence: CDR1 SEHNR, CDR2 FQNEAQ (reference sequence). CDR3 sequence reads: CASSSNTGLGFDNEQFF. Written as DNA, the CDR3 is TGTGCCAGCAGCTCAAACACAGGGCTCGGCTTTGACAATGAGCAGTTCTTC.

CDR3 protein: CASSPRAGGPSHEQFF. The CDR3 DNA reads TGTGCCAGCAGCCCGAGAGCGGGAGGGCCGTCCCATGAGCAGTTCTTC. The chain is built from TRBV7-3 and TRBJ2-1; TRBD2 agrees at 10 bases. This CDR3 comprises 16 residues. Germline V gives CDR1 SGHTA, CDR2 FQGTGA. With 5 bases clipped from V and 8 bases from J, the junction kept 12 bases outside the gene matches.

This clone turned up a few times. This chain uses TRBV29-1 with TRBJ1-1, with 12 positions matching TRBD1. The CDR3 loop spans 13 amino acids. The ends lost 6 bases at V and 3 bases at J; junction bases unmatched: 2. Germline V lookup: CDR1 SQVTM, CDR2 ANQGSEA. CDR3 loop: CSVGQGAYTEAFF. The CDR3, as DNA: TGCAGCGTGGGACAGGGGGCTTACACTGAAGCTTTCTTT.

The V call is TRBV5-6, the J call TRBJ1-1; TRBD1 is a possible D gene (5 bases). Germline V gives CDR1 SGHDT, CDR2 YYEEEE. Trimming removed 2 bases at V and 5 bases at J, with 13 bases between. The CDR3 spans 14 residues. CDR3 bases: TGTGCCAGCAGCTTTGGTCAGGGTATGACTGAAGCTTTCTTT. It encodes CASSFGQGMTEAFF.

This clone was counted only a few times. V and J are TRBV18 and TRBJ2-6, with D possibly matching TRBD2 (5 bases). V was shortened by 6 bases and J by 4 bases, with 10 bases between the two germline ends. The CDR3 loop spans 14 amino acids. Germline CDR1 KGHSH, CDR2 LQKENI. CDR3: CASSPGGGANVLTF. The CDR3 DNA reads as TGTGCCAGCTCCCCAGGCGGGGGGGCCAACGTCCTGACTTTC.

The chain uses TRBV6-5 and TRBJ2-3; no reliable D call. V was pared by 6 bases and J by 6 bases, with 13 bases between. The CDR3 has 13 residues. CDR1 MNHEY and CDR2 SVGAGI come from the germline V gene. The CDR3 region is CASSSYLKDTQYF. Here the CDR3 DNA reads TGTGCCAGCAGCTCGTACCTCAAGGATACGCAGTATTTT.

The chain uses TRBV28 and TRBJ2-3, with 9 nucleotides matching TRBD1. CDR1 is MDHEN, CDR2 SYDVKM, per germline. Trimming took 5 bases from V and 8 from J; bases not matched to a gene: 5. CDR3 length equals 13 residues. In nucleotides, the CDR3 is TGTGCCAGCAGTCCGGGACAGGGTGGTACGCAGTATTTT. Its translation: CASSPGQGGTQYF.

In regard to this clone: A far larger clone is one nucleotide away, so this likely arose from a read error. At the DNA level, this CDR3 is encoded by other sequences in the same sample as well. This rearrangement joins TRBV7-2 to TRBJ1-2; the match to TRBD1 covers 7 bases. V trimming: 5 bases; J trimming: 2 bases; junction bases outside the gene matches: 2. Germline lookup yields CDR1 SGHTA and CDR2 FQGNSA. This CDR3 has 13 amino acids. The CDR3 DNA reads as TGTGCCAGCAGCCCGGGACAGAACTATGGCTACACCTTC. It translates to CASSPGQNYGYTF.

This clone was seen a few times. This chain joins TRBV7-2 and TRBJ2-1, with TRBD2 identical over 12 bases. The CDR3 sequence is 19 residues long. V lost 4 bases and J lost 6; bases outside the gene matches: 16. Germline V CDR1 and CDR2: SGHTA, FQGNSA. The DNA of the CDR3 is TGTGCCAGCAGCTCCCGGACCGGACTAGCGGGACGGCTTTCCAATGAGCAGTTCTTC. It codes for CASSSRTGLAGRLSNEQFF. The full variable domain, in which reference TRBV7-2 and TRBJ2-1 provide the parts outside the CDR3, is GAGVSQSPSNKVTEKGKDVELRCDPISGHTALYWYRQSLGQGLEFLIYFQGNSAPDKSGLPSDRFSAERTGGSVSTLTIQRTQQEDSAVYLCASSSRTGLAGRLSNEQFFGPGTRLTVL.

A few counts support this clone. A much bigger clone sits one base away, suggesting this may be a read error. Other DNA variants within this sample encode the same CDR3. The chain has TRBV10-3 and TRBJ2-1; TRBD1 matches 10 bases. Germline lookup yields CDR1 ENHRY and CDR2 SYGVKD. J lost 10 bases, V lost 0 bases, and 6 bases had no gene match. The CDR3 runs 15 residues. For the CDR3, the DNA is TGTGCCATCAGTGAGTCGACAGGGGGCCGGGGGGAGCAGTTCTTC. As protein: CAISESTGGRGEQFF.

This clone occurred many times. The chain couples TRBV2 to TRBJ1-1, with D possibly TRBD1 on 6 matching bases. The V gene's germline CDR1 is SNHLY and CDR2 FYNNEI. The CDR3 covers 14 residues. V was clipped by 11 bases and J by 1 base, with 17 bases between them. CDR3 DNA sequence: TGTGCCGGTTCCAGGGGCAGTTGGAACACTGAAGCTTTCTTT. The encoded protein is CAGSRGSWNTEAFF.

About this clone: In the same sample, other DNA sequences code for this CDR3. CDR3 region: CSAAQGNEQYF. CDR3 bases: TGCAGTGCTGCCCAGGGAAACGAGCAGTACTTC. The V and J genes are TRBV20-1 and TRBJ2-7; maybe TRBD1 (5 bases). Germline CDR1 and CDR2: DFQATT and SNEGSKA (reference sequence). This CDR3 is built from 11 residues. Trimming took 5 bases from V and 5 from J, leaving 10 bases between them.

This clone was recorded a few times. The rearrangement uses TRBV10-3 and TRBJ2-7; perhaps D is TRBD1 or TRBD2 (5 bases each). This CDR3 region has 15 residues. Germline V CDR1 and CDR2: ENHRY, SYGVKD. The V and J ends lost 1 base and 4 bases respectively, with 14 bases between them. The CDR3 loop reads CAISEYPGTGYEQYF. DNA for the CDR3: TGTGCCATCAGTGAGTACCCAGGGACGGGGTACGAGCAGTACTTC.

In its sample, this clone was seen a few times. V gene TRBV28 combines with J gene TRBJ2-5, with TRBD2 matching 7 bases. Losses at the gene ends were 2 bases for V and 5 bases for J; bases not matched to a gene: 8. CDR3 length equals 15 residues. Per the germline V gene, CDR1 is MDHEN and CDR2 is SYDVKM. The CDR3 loop reads CASSLRNAGVETQYF. DNA for the CDR3: TGTGCCAGCAGTTTACGAAACGCGGGAGTGGAGACCCAGTACTTC.

This clone was seen many times. V and J are TRBV7-2 and TRBJ2-4, with D maybe TRBD2 (6 bases). The CDR3 sequence is 15 residues long. V lost 2 bases and J lost 7, with 15 bases in between. Per germline, CDR1 SGHTA and CDR2 FQGNSA. CDR3 residues: CASSLSNSGVNIQYF. DNA of the CDR3: TGTGCCAGCAGCTTATCGAACTCGGGGGTGAACATTCAGTACTTC.

The rearrangement joins TRBV5-1 to TRBJ2-5; tentative D call: TRBD2 (5 bases). The V gene's germline CDR1 is SGHRS and CDR2 YFSETQ. There are 13 residues in the CDR3. With 4 bases removed from V and 6 bases from J, the gap between germline ends came to 13 bases. CDR3 DNA: TGCGCCAGCAGCAGCGGAGGATTGCAGACCCAGTACTTC. The encoded protein is CASSSGGLQTQYF. Filled out from reference TRBV5-1 and TRBJ2-5, the complete variable domain reads KAGVTQTPRYLIKTRGQQVTLSCSPISGHRSVSWYQQTPGQGLQFLFEYFSETQRNKGNFPGRFSGRQFSNSRSEMNVSTLELGDSALYLCASSSGGLQTQYFGPGTRLLVL.

This clone was counted many times. The V call is TRBV21-1, the J call TRBJ2-5; TRBD2 reflects the table's D call only, with no check against the DNA. TRBV21-1 is assigned pseudogene status. The CDR3 is 15 residues long. In DNA, the CDR3 is TGTGCCAGCATCTATGTTCGGAGGATAGGAAAGACCCAGTACTTC. This gives the protein CASIYVRRIGKTQYF.

This clone was seen a handful of times. This chain links TRBV2 with TRBJ1-2; the D gene is possibly TRBD1 (6 bases). Germline lookup yields CDR1 SNHLY and CDR2 FYNNEI. The CDR3 sequence is 15 residues long. Between the trimmed V and J ends, which lost 2 bases and 5 bases, there was a span of 15 bases. In DNA, the CDR3 is TGTGCCAGCAGTGAAACGCCAGGGGCGGAGTATGGCTACACCTTC. Encoded protein: CASSETPGAEYGYTF.

This clone appeared many times. V gene TRBV15 combines with J gene TRBJ2-7; D is uncertain. The CDR3 has 15 amino acids. CDR1 and CDR2 from the germline V gene are LNHNV and YYDKDF (reference sequence). Trimming pared 1 base from V and 6 bases from J, leaving 16 bases between. The CDR3 region is CATSRVSQAGGEQYF. Written as DNA, the CDR3 is TGTGCCACCAGCAGAGTCAGCCAGGCCGGTGGCGAGCAGTACTTC.

The rearrangement uses TRBV27 and TRBJ1-5; unclear D gene. CDR3 length: 14 amino acids. Trimming pared 3 bases from V and 5 bases from J, leaving 11 bases between. The germline CDR1 and CDR2 sequences are MNHEY and SMNVEV (reference sequence). The CDR3 DNA sequence: TGTGCCAGCAGTTTTTTGGGTCATGATCAGCCCCAGCATTTT. Its protein product is CASSFLGHDQPQHF.